The clone carrying this T cell receptor beta chain has more than one count but fewer than ten. The target antigen is unknown. Using immunoSEQ multiplex PCR, the repertoire was profiled, and TCRdb retains in-frame clones only, with some absent. The table has about 130,000 clones, around nine tenths seen once. This entry comes from a study of radiation and T cells in renal cell carcinoma. Turning to the study itself: Nephrectomy followed 15 Gy stereotactic body radiation by 4 weeks.

Documented time point: blood 2 weeks post-SBRT. Treatment of the sample: 15 Gy SBRT to primary tumor, nephrectomy 4 weeks later. The germline CDR1 and CDR2 sequences are SEHNR and FQNEAQ (reference sequence). Trimming stripped 1 base from V and 4 bases from J, with 8 bases between. CDR3 size: 14 residues. General study points: In blood, top tumor clones expanded by 2 weeks, shrinking by 4.

The sample was blood, taken from a patient whose treatment included radiotherapy and nephrectomy. This TCR came from a woman aged 70-85 years with renal cell carcinoma. This rearrangement joins TRBV7-9 to TRBJ1-5; D not certain. The CDR3 here is CASSLGAGNQPQHF. For the CDR3, the DNA is TGTGCCAGCAGCTTAGGGGCAGGAAATCAGCCCCAGCATTTT. The full variable domain, in which reference TRBV7-9 and TRBJ1-5 provide the parts outside the CDR3, is DTGVSQNPRHKITKRGQNVTFRCDPISEHNRLYWYRQTLGQGPEFLTYFQNEAQLEKSRLLSDRFSAERPKGSFSTLEIQRTEQGDSAMYLCASSLGAGNQPQHFGDGTRLSIL.